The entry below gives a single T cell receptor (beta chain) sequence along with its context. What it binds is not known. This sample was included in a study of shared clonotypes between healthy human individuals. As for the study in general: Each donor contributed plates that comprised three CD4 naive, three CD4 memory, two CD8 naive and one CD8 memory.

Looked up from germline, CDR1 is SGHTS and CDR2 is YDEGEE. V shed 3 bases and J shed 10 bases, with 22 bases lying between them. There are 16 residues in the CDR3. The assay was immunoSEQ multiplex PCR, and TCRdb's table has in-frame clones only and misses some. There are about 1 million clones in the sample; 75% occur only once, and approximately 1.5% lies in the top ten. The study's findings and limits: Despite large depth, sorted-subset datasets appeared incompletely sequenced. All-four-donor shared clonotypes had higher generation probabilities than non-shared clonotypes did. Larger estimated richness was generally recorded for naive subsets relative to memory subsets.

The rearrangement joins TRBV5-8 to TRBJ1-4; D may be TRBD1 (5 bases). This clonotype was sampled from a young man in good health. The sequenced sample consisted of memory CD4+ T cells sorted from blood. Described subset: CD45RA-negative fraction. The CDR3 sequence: CASSWGGGDSAPKLFF. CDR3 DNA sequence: TGTGCCAGCAGCTGGGGTGGGGGAGATTCCGCGCCAAAACTGTTTTTT.